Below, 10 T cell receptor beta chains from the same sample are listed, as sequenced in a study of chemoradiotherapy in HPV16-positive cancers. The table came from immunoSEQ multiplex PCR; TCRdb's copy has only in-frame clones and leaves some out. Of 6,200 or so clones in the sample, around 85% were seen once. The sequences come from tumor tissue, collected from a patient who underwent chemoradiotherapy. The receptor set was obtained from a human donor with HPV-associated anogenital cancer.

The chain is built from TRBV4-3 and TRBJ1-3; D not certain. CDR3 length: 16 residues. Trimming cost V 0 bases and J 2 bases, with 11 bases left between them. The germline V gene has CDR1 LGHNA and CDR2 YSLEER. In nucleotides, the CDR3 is TGCGCCAGCAGCCAAGATTCAGGTTCGGCTGGAAACACCATATATTTT. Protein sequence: CASSQDSGSAGNTIYF.

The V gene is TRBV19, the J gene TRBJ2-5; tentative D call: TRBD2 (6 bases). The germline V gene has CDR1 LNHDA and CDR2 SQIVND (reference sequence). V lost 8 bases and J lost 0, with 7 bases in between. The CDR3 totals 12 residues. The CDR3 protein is CASGTYQETQYF. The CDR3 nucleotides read TGTGCCAGTGGGACTTACCAAGAGACCCAGTACTTC.

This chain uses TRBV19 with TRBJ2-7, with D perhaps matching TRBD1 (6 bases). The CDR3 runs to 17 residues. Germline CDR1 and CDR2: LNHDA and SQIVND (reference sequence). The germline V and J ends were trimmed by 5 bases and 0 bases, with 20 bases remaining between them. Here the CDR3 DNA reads TGTGCCAGTAGTCCTAGATTTACCGGACAGATCTCCTACGAGCAGTACTTC. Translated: CASSPRFTGQISYEQYF.

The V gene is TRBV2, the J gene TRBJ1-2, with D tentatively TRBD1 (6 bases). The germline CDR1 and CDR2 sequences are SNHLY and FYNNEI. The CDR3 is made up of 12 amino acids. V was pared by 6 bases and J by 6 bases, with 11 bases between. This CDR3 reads CASRYRVNGYTF. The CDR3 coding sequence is TGTGCCAGCAGGTACAGGGTTAATGGCTACACCTTC. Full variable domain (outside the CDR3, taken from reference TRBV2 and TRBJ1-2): EPEVTQTPSHQVTQMGQEVILRCVPISNHLYFYWYRQILGQKVEFLVSFYNNEISEKSEIFDDQFSVERPDGSNFTLKIRSTKLEDSAMYFCASRYRVNGYTFGSGTRLTVV.

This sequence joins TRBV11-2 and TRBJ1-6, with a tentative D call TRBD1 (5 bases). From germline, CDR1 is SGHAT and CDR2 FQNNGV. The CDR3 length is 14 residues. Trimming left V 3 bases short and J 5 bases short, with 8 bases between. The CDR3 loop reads CASSFDRDNSPLHF. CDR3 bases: TGTGCCAGCAGCTTTGACAGAGATAATTCACCCCTCCACTTT.

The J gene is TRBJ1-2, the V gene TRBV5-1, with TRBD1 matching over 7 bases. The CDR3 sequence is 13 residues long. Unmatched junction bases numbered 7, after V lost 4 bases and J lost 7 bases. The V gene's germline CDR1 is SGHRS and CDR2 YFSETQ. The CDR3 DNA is TGCGCCAGCAGCCCCCAACAGGGGCTTGGCTACACCTTC. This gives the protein CASSPQQGLGYTF. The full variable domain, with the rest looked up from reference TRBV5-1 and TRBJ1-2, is KAGVTQTPRYLIKTRGQQVTLSCSPISGHRSVSWYQQTPGQGLQFLFEYFSETQRNKGNFPGRFSGRQFSNSRSEMNVSTLELGDSALYLCASSPQQGLGYTFGSGTRLTVV.

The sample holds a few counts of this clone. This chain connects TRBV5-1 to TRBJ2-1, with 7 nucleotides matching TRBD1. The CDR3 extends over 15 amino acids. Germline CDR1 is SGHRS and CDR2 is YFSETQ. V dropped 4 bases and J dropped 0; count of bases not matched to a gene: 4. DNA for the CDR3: TGCGCCAGCAGCGATTACAGGGGCTCCTACAATGAGCAGTTCTTC. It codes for CASSDYRGSYNEQFF.

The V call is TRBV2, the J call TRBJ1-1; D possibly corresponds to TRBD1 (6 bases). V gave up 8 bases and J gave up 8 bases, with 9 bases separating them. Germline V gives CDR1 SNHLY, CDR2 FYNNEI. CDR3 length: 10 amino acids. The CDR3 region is CASLDREAFF. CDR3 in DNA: TGTGCCAGCCTCGACAGGGAAGCTTTCTTT.

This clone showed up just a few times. The chain's CDR3 is CASILDRANEKLFF. As DNA, the CDR3 is TGTGCCAGCATCTTGGACAGGGCTAATGAAAAACTGTTTTTT. The chain employs TRBV6-1 and TRBJ1-4; TRBD1 matches at 8 bases. There are 14 residues in the CDR3. Germline V CDR1 and CDR2: MNHNS, SASEGT. J was trimmed by 3 bases and V by 7 bases; bases with no gene match: 4.

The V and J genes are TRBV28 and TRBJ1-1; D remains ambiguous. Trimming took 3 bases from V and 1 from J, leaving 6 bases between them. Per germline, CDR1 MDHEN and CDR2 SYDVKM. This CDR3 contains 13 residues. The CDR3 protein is CASSFIPNTEAFF. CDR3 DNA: TGTGCCAGCAGTTTCATCCCGAACACTGAAGCTTTCTTT.